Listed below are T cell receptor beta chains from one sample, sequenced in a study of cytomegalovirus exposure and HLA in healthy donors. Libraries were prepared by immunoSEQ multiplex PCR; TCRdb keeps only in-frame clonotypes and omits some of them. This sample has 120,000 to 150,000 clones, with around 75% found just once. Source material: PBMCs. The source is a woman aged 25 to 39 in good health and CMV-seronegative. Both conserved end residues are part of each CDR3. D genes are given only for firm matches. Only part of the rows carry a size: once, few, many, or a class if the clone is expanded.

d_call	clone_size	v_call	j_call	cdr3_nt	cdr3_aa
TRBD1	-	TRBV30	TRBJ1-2	TGTGCCTGGAGTGCGGGACAGATGGATGGCTACACCTTC	CAWSAGQMDGYTF
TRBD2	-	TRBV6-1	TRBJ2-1	TGTGCCAGCAGGGTCTCTGTTGGGGGGGAAGGTGAGCAGTTCTTC	CASRVSVGGEGEQFF
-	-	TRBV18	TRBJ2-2	TGTGCCAGCTCACCCCCCGGGGCCGGGGAGCTGTTTTTT	CASSPPGAGELFF
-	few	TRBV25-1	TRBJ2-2	TGTGCCAGCAGTTCCCAGGCAGGCGGGTGGGCCGGGGAGCTGTTTTTT	CASSSQAGGWAGELFF
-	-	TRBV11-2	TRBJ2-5	TGTGCCAGCAGCTTAGAAGGGGCGGGGACAGTGTACCAAGAGACCCAGTACTTC	CASSLEGAGTVYQETQYF
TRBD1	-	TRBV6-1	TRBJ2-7	TGTGCCAGCAGGGCCTGGACAGGGAGGTTCGAGCAGTACTTC	CASRAWTGRFEQYF
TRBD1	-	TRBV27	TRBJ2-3	TGTGCCAGCAGGACCGGGACAGTGGGCACAGATACGCAGTATTTT	CASRTGTVGTDTQYF
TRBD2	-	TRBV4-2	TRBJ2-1	TGTGCCAGCAGCCAAGAAGCTAGCGGTTCCTACAATGAGCAGTTCTTC	CASSQEASGSYNEQFF
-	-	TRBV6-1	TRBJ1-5	TGTGCCAGCAGTTTCCAGGAAGATAGCAATCAGCCCCAGCATTTT	CASSFQEDSNQPQHF
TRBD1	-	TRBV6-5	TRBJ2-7	TGTGCCAGCAGAACCGGGACAGCTAACTCCTACGAGCAGTACTTC	CASRTGTANSYEQYF
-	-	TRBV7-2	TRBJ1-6	TGTGCCAGCAGCCCAGGCGTCGATAATTCACCCCTCCACTTT	CASSPGVDNSPLHF
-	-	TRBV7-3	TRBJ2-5	TGTGCCAGCAGCCAGGACAGCGAAGAGACCCAGTACTTC	CASSQDSEETQYF
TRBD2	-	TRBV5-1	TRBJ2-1	TGCGCCAGTACAGCGGGAGAAACCTACAATGAGCAGTTCTTC	CASTAGETYNEQFF
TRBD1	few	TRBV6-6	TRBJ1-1	TGTGCCAGCAGCCGGGAGGGGGCGAACACTGAAGCTTTCTTT	CASSREGANTEAFF
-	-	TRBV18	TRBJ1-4	TGTGCCAGCTCACCAGACCAGGTTTCAACTAATGAAAAACTGTTTTTT	CASSPDQVSTNEKLFF
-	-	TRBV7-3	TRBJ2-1	TGTGCCAGCAGCCCTTCCGGGAAACCCAATGAGCAGTTCTTC	CASSPSGKPNEQFF